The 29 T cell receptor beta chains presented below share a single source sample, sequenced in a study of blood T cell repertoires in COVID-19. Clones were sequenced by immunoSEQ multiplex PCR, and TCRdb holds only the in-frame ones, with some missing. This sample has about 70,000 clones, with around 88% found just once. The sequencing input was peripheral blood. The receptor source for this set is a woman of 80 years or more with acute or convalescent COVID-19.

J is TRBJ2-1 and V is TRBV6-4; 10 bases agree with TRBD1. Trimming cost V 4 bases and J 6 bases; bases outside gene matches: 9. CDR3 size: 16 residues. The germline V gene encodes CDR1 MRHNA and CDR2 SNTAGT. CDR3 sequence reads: CASSVRDRGEVNEQFF. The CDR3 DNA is TGTGCCAGCAGTGTAAGGGACAGGGGAGAGGTCAATGAGCAGTTCTTC.

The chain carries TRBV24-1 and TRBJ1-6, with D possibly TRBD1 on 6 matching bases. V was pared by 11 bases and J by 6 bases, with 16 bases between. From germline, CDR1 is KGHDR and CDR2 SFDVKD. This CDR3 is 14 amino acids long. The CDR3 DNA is TGTGCCAAAATAACAGGGACCTGTAATTCACCCCTCCACTTT. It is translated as CAKITGTCNSPLHF.

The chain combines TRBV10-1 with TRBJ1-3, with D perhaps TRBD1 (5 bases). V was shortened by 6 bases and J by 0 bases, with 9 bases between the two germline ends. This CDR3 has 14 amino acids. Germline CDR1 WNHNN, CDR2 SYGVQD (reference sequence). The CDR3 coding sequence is TGCGCCAGCAGGGGGGGGGTCTCTGGAAACACCATATATTTT. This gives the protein CASRGGVSGNTIYF.

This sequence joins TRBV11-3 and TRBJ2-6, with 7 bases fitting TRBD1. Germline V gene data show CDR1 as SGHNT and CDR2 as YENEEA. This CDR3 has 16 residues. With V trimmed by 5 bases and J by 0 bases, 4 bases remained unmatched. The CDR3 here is CASSPGQPSGANVLTF. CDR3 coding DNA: TGTGCCAGCAGCCCGGGACAGCCCTCTGGGGCCAACGTCCTGACTTTC.

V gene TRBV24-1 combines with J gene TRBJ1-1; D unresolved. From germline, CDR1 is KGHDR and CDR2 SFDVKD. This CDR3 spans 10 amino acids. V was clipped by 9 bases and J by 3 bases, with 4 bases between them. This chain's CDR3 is CATRYTEAFF. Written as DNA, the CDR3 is TGTGCCACCCGGTACACTGAAGCTTTCTTT.

In DNA form, the CDR3 reads TGCGCCAGCAGCCAAGATTCGGGCGGGAATAATTCACCCCTCCACTTT. Its translation is CASSQDSGGNNSPLHF. The V gene is TRBV4-3, the J gene TRBJ1-6, with unresolved D. Germline CDR1 LGHNA, CDR2 YSLEER. The CDR3 has 16 amino acids. The V gene lost 0 bases and the J gene lost 5 bases, with 11 bases spanning the gap.

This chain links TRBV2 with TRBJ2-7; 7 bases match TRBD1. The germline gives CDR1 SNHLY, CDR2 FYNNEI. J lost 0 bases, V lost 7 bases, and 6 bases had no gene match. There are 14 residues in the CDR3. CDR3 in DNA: TGTGCCAGCAAGGACAGGACTGACTCCTACGAGCAGTACTTC. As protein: CASKDRTDSYEQYF. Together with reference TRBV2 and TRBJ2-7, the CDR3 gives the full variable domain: EPEVTQTPSHQVTQMGQEVILRCVPISNHLYFYWYRQILGQKVEFLVSFYNNEISEKSEIFDDQFSVERPDGSNFTLKIRSTKLEDSAMYFCASKDRTDSYEQYFGPGTRLTVT.

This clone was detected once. CDR3 sequence reads: CASSLSGTGEYF. CDR3 bases: TGTGCCAGCAGTTTATCGGGGACAGGGGAGTATTTT. The chain links TRBV28 to TRBJ2-3; TRBD1 agrees at 10 bases. The CDR3 loop spans 12 amino acids. Looked up from germline, CDR1 is MDHEN and CDR2 is SYDVKM. With V trimmed by 1 base and J by 13 bases, 2 bases remained unmatched.

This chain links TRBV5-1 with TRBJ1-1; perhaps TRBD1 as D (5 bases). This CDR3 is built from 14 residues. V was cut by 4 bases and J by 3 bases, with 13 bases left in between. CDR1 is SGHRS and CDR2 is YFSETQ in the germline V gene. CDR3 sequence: CASSRDLGDTEAFF. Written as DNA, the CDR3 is TGCGCCAGCAGCCGGGACTTGGGCGACACTGAAGCTTTCTTT.

CDR3 in amino acids: CASSLAREQYF. CDR3 coding DNA: TGTGCCAGCAGTTTAGCGCGCGAGCAGTACTTC. The V and J genes are TRBV12-3 or TRBV12-4 and TRBJ2-7; no clear D gene. Trimming pared 0 bases from V and 6 bases from J, leaving 3 bases between. CDR3 length: 11 residues.

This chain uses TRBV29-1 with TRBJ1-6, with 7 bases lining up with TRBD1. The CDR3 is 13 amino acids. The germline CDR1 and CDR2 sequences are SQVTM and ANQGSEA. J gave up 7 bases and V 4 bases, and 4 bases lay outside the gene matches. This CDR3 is CSVGTGANSPLHF. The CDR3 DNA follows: TGCAGCGTTGGAACAGGGGCCAATTCACCCCTCCACTTT.

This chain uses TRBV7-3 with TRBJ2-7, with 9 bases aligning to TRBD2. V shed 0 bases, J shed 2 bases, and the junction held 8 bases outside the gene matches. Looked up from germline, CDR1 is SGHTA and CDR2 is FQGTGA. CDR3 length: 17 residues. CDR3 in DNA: TGTGCCAGCAGCTTAACCGGTCCGGGACTAGCTACCTACGAGCAGTACTTC. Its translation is CASSLTGPGLATYEQYF.

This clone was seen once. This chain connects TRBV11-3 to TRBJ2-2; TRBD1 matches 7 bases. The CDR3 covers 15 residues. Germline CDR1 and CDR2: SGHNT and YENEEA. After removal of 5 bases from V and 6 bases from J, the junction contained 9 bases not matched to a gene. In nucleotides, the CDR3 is TGTGCCAGCAGCCCTACAGGGGTGGTATCCGGGGAGCTGTTTTTT. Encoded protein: CASSPTGVVSGELFF.

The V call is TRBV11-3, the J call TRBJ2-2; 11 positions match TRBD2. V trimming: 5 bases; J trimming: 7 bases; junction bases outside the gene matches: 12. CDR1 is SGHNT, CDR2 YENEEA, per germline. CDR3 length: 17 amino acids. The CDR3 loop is CASSPSPLAGANGELFF. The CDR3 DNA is TGTGCCAGCAGCCCCTCCCCACTAGCGGGAGCGAACGGGGAGCTGTTTTTT.

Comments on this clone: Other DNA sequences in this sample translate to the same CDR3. The CDR3 reads CASSVGSSGITDTQYF. As DNA, the CDR3 is TGTGCCAGCAGCGTAGGGTCTAGCGGGATCACAGATACGCAGTATTTT. The chain uses TRBV9 and TRBJ2-3; 9 bases align to TRBD2. The CDR3 consists of 16 residues. J gave up 2 bases and V 0 bases, and 4 bases lay outside the gene matches. In germline, CDR1 is SGDLS, CDR2 YYNGEE.

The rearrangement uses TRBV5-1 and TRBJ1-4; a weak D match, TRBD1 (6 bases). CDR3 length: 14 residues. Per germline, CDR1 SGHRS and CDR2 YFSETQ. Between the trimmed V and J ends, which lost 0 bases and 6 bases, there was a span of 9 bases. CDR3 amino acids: CASSLEGGDEKLFF. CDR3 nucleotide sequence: TGCGCCAGCAGCTTGGAAGGGGGGGATGAAAAACTGTTTTTT.

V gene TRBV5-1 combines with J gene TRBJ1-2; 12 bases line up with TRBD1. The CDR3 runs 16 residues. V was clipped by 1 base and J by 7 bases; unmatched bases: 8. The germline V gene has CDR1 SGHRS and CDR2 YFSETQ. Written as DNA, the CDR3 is TGCGCCAGCAGCTTGTCCACCGGGACAGGGGGCACTGGCTACACCTTC. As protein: CASSLSTGTGGTGYTF.

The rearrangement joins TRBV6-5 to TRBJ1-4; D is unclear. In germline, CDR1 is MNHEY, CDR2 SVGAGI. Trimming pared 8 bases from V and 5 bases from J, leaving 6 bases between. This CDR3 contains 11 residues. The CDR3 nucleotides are TGTGCCAGCGCGCAAAATGAAAAACTGTTTTTT. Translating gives CASAQNEKLFF.

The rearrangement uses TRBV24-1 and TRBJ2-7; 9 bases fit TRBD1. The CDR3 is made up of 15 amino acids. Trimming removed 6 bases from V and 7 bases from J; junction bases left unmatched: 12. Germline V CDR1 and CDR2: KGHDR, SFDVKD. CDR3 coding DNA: TGTGCCACCAGTACCGGCGGGACAGGGCCTCGGGAGCAGTACTTC. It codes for CATSTGGTGPREQYF.

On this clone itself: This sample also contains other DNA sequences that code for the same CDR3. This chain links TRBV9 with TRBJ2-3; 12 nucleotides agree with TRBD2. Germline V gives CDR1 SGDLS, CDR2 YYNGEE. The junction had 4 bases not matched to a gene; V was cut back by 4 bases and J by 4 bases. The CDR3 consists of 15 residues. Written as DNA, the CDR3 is TGTGCCAGCAGCCCTCGGACTAGCGGGGCAGATACGCAGTATTTT. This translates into CASSPRTSGADTQYF.

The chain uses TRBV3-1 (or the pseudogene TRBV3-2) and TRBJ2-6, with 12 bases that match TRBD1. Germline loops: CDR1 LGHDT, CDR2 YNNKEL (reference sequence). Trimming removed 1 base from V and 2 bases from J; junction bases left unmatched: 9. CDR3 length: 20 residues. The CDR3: CASSQGLPGQGAPGANVLTF. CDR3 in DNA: TGTGCCAGCAGCCAAGGCTTACCGGGACAGGGGGCGCCTGGGGCCAACGTCCTGACTTTC.

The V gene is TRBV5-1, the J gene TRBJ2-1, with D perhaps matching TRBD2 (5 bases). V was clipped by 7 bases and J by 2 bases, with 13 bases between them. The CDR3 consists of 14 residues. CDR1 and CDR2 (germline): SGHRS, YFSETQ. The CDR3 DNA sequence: TGCGCCAGCTACGGTGGAGGTCCCTACAATGAGCAGTTCTTC. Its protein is CASYGGGPYNEQFF.

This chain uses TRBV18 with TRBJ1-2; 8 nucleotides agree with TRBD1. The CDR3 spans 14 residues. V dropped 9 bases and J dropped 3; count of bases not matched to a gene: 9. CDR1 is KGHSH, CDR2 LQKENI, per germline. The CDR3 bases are TGTGCCAGTTCCCCCTTACAGGGGGACTATGGCTACACCTTC. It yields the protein CASSPLQGDYGYTF.

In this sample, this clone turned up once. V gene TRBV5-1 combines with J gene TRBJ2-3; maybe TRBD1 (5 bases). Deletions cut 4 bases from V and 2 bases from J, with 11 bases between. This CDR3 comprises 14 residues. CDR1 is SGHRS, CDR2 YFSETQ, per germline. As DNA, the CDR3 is TGCGCCAGCAGCCAGGGATTTCTCACAGATACGCAGTATTTT. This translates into CASSQGFLTDTQYF.

CDR3 DNA: TGCGCCAGCAGCCTGACCTCGCAGGGGGTGAGTTCACCCCTCCACTTT. Residues: CASSLTSQGVSSPLHF. The chain uses TRBV4-1 and TRBJ1-6; the match to TRBD1 covers 7 bases. The CDR3 contains 16 residues. Germline V gene lookup returns CDR1 MGHRA and CDR2 YSYEKL. After removal of 4 bases from V and 9 bases from J, the junction contained 12 bases not matched to a gene.

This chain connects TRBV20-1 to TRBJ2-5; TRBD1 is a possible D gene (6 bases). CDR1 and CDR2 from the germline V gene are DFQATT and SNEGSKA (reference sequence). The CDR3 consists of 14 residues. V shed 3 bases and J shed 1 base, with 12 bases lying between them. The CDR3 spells CSASLIQGQETQYF. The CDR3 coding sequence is TGCAGTGCTAGTCTCATACAGGGCCAAGAGACCCAGTACTTC.

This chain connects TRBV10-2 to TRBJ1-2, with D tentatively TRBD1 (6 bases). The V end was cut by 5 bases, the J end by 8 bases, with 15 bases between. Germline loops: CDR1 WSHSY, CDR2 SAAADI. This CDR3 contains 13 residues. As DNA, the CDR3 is TGCGCCAGCAGTCGACAGGACCAAGGGGGCTACACCTTC. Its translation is CASSRQDQGGYTF.

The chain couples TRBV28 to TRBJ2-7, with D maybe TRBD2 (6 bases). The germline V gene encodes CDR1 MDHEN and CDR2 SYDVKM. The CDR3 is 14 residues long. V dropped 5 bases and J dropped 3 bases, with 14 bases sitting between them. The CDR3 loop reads CASSGRPLLYEQYF. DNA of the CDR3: TGTGCCAGCAGTGGGAGGCCTCTCCTCTACGAGCAGTACTTC.

The CDR3 protein is CASTFAGTAIAEAFF. The DNA of the CDR3 is TGTGCCAGCACCTTTGCCGGGACAGCTATCGCTGAAGCTTTCTTT. J is TRBJ1-1 and V is TRBV28, with TRBD1 matching over 7 bases. This CDR3 is 15 amino acids long. Germline trimming cut 7 bases from V and 6 bases from J; bases unmatched to any gene: 14. In germline, CDR1 is MDHEN, CDR2 SYDVKM.